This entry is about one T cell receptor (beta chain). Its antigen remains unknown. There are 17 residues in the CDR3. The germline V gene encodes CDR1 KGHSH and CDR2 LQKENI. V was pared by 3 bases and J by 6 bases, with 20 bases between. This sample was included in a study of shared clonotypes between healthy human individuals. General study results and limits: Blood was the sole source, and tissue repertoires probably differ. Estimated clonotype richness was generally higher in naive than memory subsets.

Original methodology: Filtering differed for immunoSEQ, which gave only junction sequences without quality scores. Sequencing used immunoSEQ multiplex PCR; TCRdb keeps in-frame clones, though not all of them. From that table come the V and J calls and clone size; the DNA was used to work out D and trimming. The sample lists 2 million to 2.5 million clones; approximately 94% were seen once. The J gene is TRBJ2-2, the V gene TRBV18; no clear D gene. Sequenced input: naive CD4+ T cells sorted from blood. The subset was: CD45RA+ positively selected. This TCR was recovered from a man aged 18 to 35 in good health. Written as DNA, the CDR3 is TGTGCCAGCTCACCTCTCTCCCTCGACTTGTTCCCCGGGGAGCTGTTTTTT. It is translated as CASSPLSLDLFPGELFF.